The 19 T cell receptor beta chains reported below all come from one sample, sequenced in a study of blood T cell repertoires in COVID-19. TCRdb's copy holds only in-frame clones and misses some; the assay was immunoSEQ multiplex PCR. The profile shows around 160,000 clones, about 89% of them singletons. Sequencing input: peripheral blood. The receptor set was obtained from a man between 60 and 70 years old with acute or convalescent COVID-19.

The chain has TRBV6-2 or TRBV6-3 and TRBJ1-5; possible D gene TRBD1, 6 bases. Germline assignment: CDR1 MNHEY and CDR2 SVGEGT. CDR3 length: 15 amino acids. Between the trimmed V and J ends, which lost 2 bases and 6 bases, there was a span of 14 bases. CDR3 amino acids: CASSYMMGAGQPQHF. CDR3 DNA: TGTGCCAGCAGTTACATGATGGGGGCAGGTCAGCCCCAGCATTTT.

The chain carries TRBV4-3 and TRBJ2-3; D perhaps matches TRBD1 (5 bases). Looked up from germline, CDR1 is LGHNA and CDR2 is YSLEER. The CDR3 loop spans 13 amino acids. The ends were cut back, 5 bases at V and 0 bases at J, with 6 bases in the middle. The CDR3 sequence is CASSRGSTDTQYF. CDR3 bases: TGCGCCAGCAGCAGGGGAAGCACAGATACGCAGTATTTT.

The V gene is TRBV4-1, the J gene TRBJ1-2; TRBD1 aligns across 8 bases. The germline CDR1 and CDR2 sequences are MGHRA and YSYEKL. J gave up 5 bases and V 1 base, and 6 bases lay outside the gene matches. The CDR3 consists of 15 residues. CDR3 in amino acids: CASSQAGGNVYGYTF. CDR3 nucleotides: TGCGCCAGCAGCCAAGCAGGGGGCAATGTTTATGGCTACACCTTC.

The chain couples TRBV5-1 to TRBJ2-7; TRBD1 aligns across 7 bases. The CDR3 totals 15 residues. Trimming at V came to 4 bases and at J to 5 bases, leaving 12 bases not matched to a gene. Germline-derived CDR1 and CDR2 are SGHRS and YFSETQ. CDR3 in DNA: TGCGCCAGCAGCCTGGTCGATCGGACAGGCAACGAGCAGTACTTC. It translates to CASSLVDRTGNEQYF.

The chain uses TRBV10-1 and TRBJ1-4, with TRBD1 matching over 10 bases. The CDR3 length is 17 residues. Germline values: CDR1 WNHNN, CDR2 SYGVQD (reference sequence). Unmatched junction bases numbered 10, after V lost 5 bases and J lost 4 bases. The CDR3 nucleotides read TGCGCCAGCAGTCCAGGGACAGGGGAAGGAGATAATGAAAAACTGTTTTTT. It translates to CASSPGTGEGDNEKLFF.

V usage is TRBV5-1 and J usage is TRBJ1-1; D is unclear. The V end was cut by 4 bases, the J end by 1 base, with 17 bases between. The CDR3 consists of 16 residues. Germline lookup yields CDR1 SGHRS and CDR2 YFSETQ. The CDR3 protein is CASSLILVEKNTEAFF. CDR3 sequence (DNA): TGCGCCAGCAGCCTGATCCTAGTGGAAAAGAACACTGAAGCTTTCTTT.

The J gene is TRBJ1-1, the V gene TRBV19; TRBD1 aligns across 9 bases. J lost 5 bases, V lost 4 bases, and 5 bases had no gene match. Germline values: CDR1 LNHDA, CDR2 SQIVND (reference sequence). This CDR3 has 14 amino acids. The CDR3 is CASSTRDRATEAFF. CDR3 in DNA: TGTGCCAGTAGTACAAGGGACAGGGCGACTGAAGCTTTCTTT. Based on the CDR3 plus reference TRBV19 and TRBJ1-1, the full variable domain is DGGITQSPKYLFRKEGQNVTLSCEQNLNHDAMYWYRQDPGQGLRLIYYSQIVNDFQKGDIAEGYSVSREKKESFPLTVTSAQKNPTAFYLCASSTRDRATEAFFGQGTRLTVV.

The V gene is TRBV7-2, the J gene TRBJ1-1, with D perhaps matching TRBD1 (6 bases). The germline CDR1 and CDR2 sequences are SGHTA and FQGNSA. V was clipped by 4 bases and J by 1 base, with 13 bases between them. CDR3 length: 15 residues. The CDR3 loop reads CASSYGDRPNTEAFF. CDR3 sequence (DNA): TGTGCCAGCAGCTATGGTGACAGGCCGAACACTGAAGCTTTCTTT.

V gene TRBV14 combines with J gene TRBJ2-4; tentative D call: TRBD1 (6 bases). The CDR3 is made up of 15 amino acids. Trimming took 2 bases from V and 11 from J, leaving 19 bases between them. In germline, CDR1 is SGHDN, CDR2 FVKESK. In DNA form, the CDR3 reads TGTGCCAGCAGCCAAAGACAGGTCCGCACTATTTTTCAGTACTTC. As protein: CASSQRQVRTIFQYF.

The V call is TRBV7-3, the J call TRBJ2-1, with D maybe TRBD2 (7 bases). Germline lookup yields CDR1 SGHTA and CDR2 FQGTGA. This CDR3 region has 16 residues. The V gene lost 2 bases and the J gene lost 6 bases, with 17 bases spanning the gap. CDR3 coding DNA: TGTGCCAGCAGCTTAGGGACTAACGCGGGGGCCAATGAGCAGTTCTTC. Protein sequence: CASSLGTNAGANEQFF. Full variable domain (missing parts from reference TRBV7-3 and TRBJ2-1): GAGVSQTPSNKVTEKGKYVELRCDPISGHTALYWYRQSLGQGPEFLIYFQGTGAADDSGLPNDRFFAVRPEGSVSTLKIQRTERGDSAVYLCASSLGTNAGANEQFFGPGTRLTVL.

The V gene is TRBV3-1 (or the pseudogene TRBV3-2), the J gene TRBJ1-2; 7 bases match TRBD1. Losses at the gene ends were 3 bases for V and 8 bases for J; bases not matched to a gene: 12. The CDR3 length is 15 residues. Germline CDR1 LGHDT, CDR2 YNNKEL (reference sequence). CDR3 sequence reads: CASSQVQGPLRGYTF. CDR3 bases: TGTGCCAGCAGCCAGGTACAGGGGCCTCTTAGGGGCTACACCTTC.

This clone was observed once. The V call is TRBV24-1, the J call TRBJ2-7, with D possibly matching TRBD1 (8 bases). Trimming removed 4 bases at V and 9 bases at J, with 21 bases between. The CDR3 consists of 15 residues. CDR1 and CDR2 from the germline V gene are KGHDR and SFDVKD. CDR3 coding DNA: TGTGCCACCAGTGACCCGACAGGGGAGGGGGTCGGGCAGTACTTC. It is translated as CATSDPTGEGVGQYF.

The chain joins TRBV5-4 to TRBJ2-7; TRBD2 is a possible D gene (5 bases). The CDR3 runs to 15 residues. In germline, CDR1 is SGHNT, CDR2 YYREEE (reference sequence). V gave up 2 bases and J gave up 2 bases, with 14 bases separating them. This CDR3 reads CASSFARVGPYEQYF. CDR3 sequence (DNA): TGTGCCAGCAGCTTTGCGCGGGTTGGACCCTACGAGCAGTACTTC.

The V call is TRBV19, the J call TRBJ1-3, with 10 bases fitting TRBD1. Unmatched junction bases numbered 9, after V lost 6 bases and J lost 7 bases. Per the germline V gene, CDR1 is LNHDA and CDR2 is SQIVND (reference sequence). This CDR3 spans 15 amino acids. CDR3 nucleotide sequence: TGTGCCAGTAGGACTCCGGGACAGGGGACGAACACCATATATTTT. Translation gives CASRTPGQGTNTIYF.

The CDR3, as DNA: TGTGCCAGCAGTTACGTTAGGGGGCTCAACACCGGGGAGCTGTTTTTT. It specifies CASSYVRGLNTGELFF. The V and J genes are TRBV6-5 and TRBJ2-2; 7 bases map to TRBD1. The CDR3 spans 16 residues. V shed 2 bases, J shed 2 bases, and the junction held 5 bases outside the gene matches. Germline values: CDR1 MNHEY, CDR2 SVGAGI.

The V call is TRBV7-9, the J call TRBJ2-1; 8 nucleotides line up with TRBD1. The germline CDR1 and CDR2 sequences are SEHNR and FQNEAQ (reference sequence). CDR3 size: 14 residues. V lost 5 bases and J lost 5; bases outside the gene matches: 5. CDR3 sequence (DNA): TGTGCCAGCAGCGTGGGACAGGCCAACAATGAGCAGTTCTTC. It specifies CASSVGQANNEQFF.

The chain employs TRBV9 and TRBJ2-2; tentative D call: TRBD1 (6 bases). The CDR3 is made up of 16 amino acids. Trimming removed 4 bases from V and 7 bases from J, with 20 bases in between. Germline-derived CDR1 and CDR2 are SGDLS and YYNGEE. CDR3 coding DNA: TGTGCCAGCAGCCCCAGACAGGACGGGCCTATCGGGGAGCTGTTTTTT. Translation: CASSPRQDGPIGELFF.

J is TRBJ1-6 and V is TRBV5-1; weak D call: TRBD1 (6 bases). The CDR3 is 15 residues long. V lost 5 bases, J lost 11 bases, and 20 bases lay in between. Germline V gene data show CDR1 as SGHRS and CDR2 as YFSETQ. The CDR3 reads CASRLQLEGVTPLHF. CDR3 DNA sequence: TGCGCCAGCAGGCTTCAGCTCGAGGGGGTGACACCCCTCCACTTT. The full variable domain, its missing parts supplied by reference TRBV5-1 and TRBJ1-6, is KAGVTQTPRYLIKTRGQQVTLSCSPISGHRSVSWYQQTPGQGLQFLFEYFSETQRNKGNFPGRFSGRQFSNSRSEMNVSTLELGDSALYLCASRLQLEGVTPLHFGNGTRLTVT.

The V and J genes are TRBV7-6 and TRBJ1-2; TRBD1 is a possible D gene (6 bases). Trimming removed 0 bases from V and 2 bases from J, with 13 bases in between. Germline CDR1 and CDR2: SGHVS and FNYEAQ. The CDR3 extends over 16 amino acids. The CDR3 nucleotides read TGTGCCAGCAGCTTAGCCACAAACACAGGGAACTATGGCTACACCTTC. Protein sequence: CASSLATNTGNYGYTF.